This T cell receptor beta chain came from a study of T cell responses to AZD1222 COVID-19 vaccine. Study-wide background: Second-dose intervals near 4 or 12 weeks were combined.

Germline trimming cut 1 base from V and 4 bases from J; bases unmatched to any gene: 1. Germline V lookup: CDR1 SEHNR, CDR2 FQNEAQ (reference sequence). This CDR3 is 14 amino acids long. Assay: immunoSEQ multiplex PCR; the TCRdb copy retains only in-frame clones and omits some. The table includes 120,000 or so clones, more than 80% detected once. This material consisted of peripheral blood, taken on day 0 of AZD1222 vaccination. The receptor comes from an adult in good health. The genes are TRBV7-9 and TRBJ2-7, with 10 bases that match TRBD1. The DNA for the CDR3 is TGTGCCAGCAGCTTAGGGGACAGGGGTTACGAGCAGTACTTC. Amino acid sequence: CASSLGDRGYEQYF. Combining the CDR3 with reference TRBV7-9 and TRBJ2-7 gives the whole variable domain DTGVSQNPRHKITKRGQNVTFRCDPISEHNRLYWYRQTLGQGPEFLTYFQNEAQLEKSRLLSDRFSAERPKGSFSTLEIQRTEQGDSAMYLCASSLGDRGYEQYFGPGTRLTVT.